The clone carrying this TCR beta chain registers medium-sized by frequency. What it binds is not known. Preparation of the TCR beta libraries relied on UMI-labeled 5' RACE. With the 5' RACE reads reprocessed, TCRdb shows one record per CDR3 protein and no DNA. This sample's clone table lists 6,500 to 8,000 distinct CDR3 sequences. The data were obtained in a study of human CD8 memory T cell subsets. The study's findings and limits: For stem-like memory and precursor exhausted T cells, diversity was similarly high, which was not true of effector memory cells.

This CDR3 is built from 12 residues. CDR1 and CDR2 (germline): SGHAT, FQNNGV. Total CD8+ T cells underwent enrichment via negative magnetic separation. In each subset, RNA was taken from duplicate vials, each of about 160,000 sorted CD8+ T cells. The sample taken for sequencing was CD8+ T cells from PBMCs. The clonotype was recovered from a human donor in good health. The rearrangement uses TRBV11-2 and TRBJ1-1. The CDR3 loop is CASSLGTAEAFF.